The T cell receptor beta chain described here comes from a study of T cells in Graves' hyperthyroidism and ophthalmopathy. On this clonotype itself: The antigen is undetermined. Mismatch with germline at one junction end may stem from a read error.

Study-level points and caveats: A model using 13 V-J features told ophthalmopathy apart from stable hyperthyroidism.

Germline CDR1 reads DFQATT; CDR2 reads SNEGSKA (reference sequence). The CDR3 spans 12 residues. Regions amplified from RNA transcripts were the TCR beta CDR3 regions. TCR CDR3 underwent first-round RT-PCR with the HTBI primer set. Via MiXCR, TCRdb re-called the multiplex PCR reads, giving one row per CDR3 protein. The table records 610,000 or so distinct CDR3 sequences, about 45% of them present only once. The J gene is TRBJ1-5, the V gene TRBV20-1, with a possible D match to TRBD1 (6 bases). The sequence derives from a woman between 18 and 29 years old with Graves' hyperthyroidism. The sample comprised peripheral blood or thyroid tissue (not recorded which). The CDR3 nucleotides are TGCAGTGCCAGAGGGGGAGTGTTGGCCCAGCATTTT. As protein: CSARGGVLAQHF.